These 8 T cell receptor beta chains were sequenced from one sample in a study of blood T cell repertoires in COVID-19. Sequenced by immunoSEQ multiplex PCR; TCRdb stores in-frame clones only, minus some. Of just over 300,000 clones in the sample, 85% to 90% were seen once. The sample was PBMCs or T cells enriched from blood (not recorded which). The receptor source for this set is a woman aged 18 to 35 with acute COVID-19.

The chain joins TRBV6-4 to TRBJ1-4; D is perhaps TRBD1 (5 bases). The CDR3 covers 14 residues. Trimming took off 3 bases at V and 7 bases at J, with 12 bases between the two ends. The germline V gene encodes CDR1 MRHNA and CDR2 SNTAGT. CDR3 coding DNA: TGTGCCAGCAGTGAGAACAGGCAGTCTGAAAAACTGTTTTTT. Translating gives CASSENRQSEKLFF.

The CDR3 DNA reads as TGTGCCAGCAGCGAAGGATCGGGATTAGTTGAAAAACTGTTTTTT. Amino acid sequence: CASSEGSGLVEKLFF. V gene TRBV7-2 combines with J gene TRBJ1-4; D uncertain. V was trimmed by 5 bases and J by 7 bases, leaving 17 bases between them. Germline CDR1 SGHTA, CDR2 FQGNSA. The CDR3 consists of 15 residues. The full variable domain, in which reference TRBV7-2 and TRBJ1-4 provide the parts outside the CDR3, is GAGVSQSPSNKVTEKGKDVELRCDPISGHTALYWYRQSLGQGLEFLIYFQGNSAPDKSGLPSDRFSAERTGGSVSTLTIQRTQQEDSAVYLCASSEGSGLVEKLFFGSGTQLSVL.

This chain connects TRBV5-1 to TRBJ2-1, with D maybe TRBD2 (6 bases). Trimming left V 4 bases short and J 6 bases short, with 17 bases between. The CDR3 is made up of 15 amino acids. Germline values: CDR1 SGHRS, CDR2 YFSETQ. CDR3 in amino acids: CASSPSRTKPNEQFF. The CDR3 bases are TGCGCCAGCAGCCCGTCTAGGACTAAGCCCAATGAGCAGTTCTTC.

The chain uses TRBV15 and TRBJ2-3, with D possibly being TRBD2 (6 bases). The CDR3 length is 15 residues. Deletions cut 5 bases from V and 0 bases from J, with 12 bases between. The germline V gene has CDR1 LNHNV and CDR2 YYDKDF (reference sequence). The CDR3 DNA is TGTGCCACCAGCTCGACTAGGAGTAGCACAGATACGCAGTATTTT. Amino acids: CATSSTRSSTDTQYF.

The chain is built from TRBV28 and TRBJ2-3; D perhaps matches TRBD1 (5 bases). CDR1 is MDHEN, CDR2 SYDVKM, per germline. V lost 3 bases to trimming and J lost 7 bases, with 14 bases between them. This CDR3 region has 14 residues. The CDR3 here is CASSLWVGRYTQYF. DNA for the CDR3: TGTGCCAGCAGTTTGTGGGTGGGGCGGTATACGCAGTATTTT. The full variable domain, rest sourced from reference TRBV28 and TRBJ2-3, is DVKVTQSSRYLVKRTGEKVFLECVQDMDHENMFWYRQDPGLGLRLIYFSYDVKMKEKGDIPEGYSVSREKKERFSLILESASTNQTSMYLCASSLWVGRYTQYFGPGTRLTVL.

This chain connects TRBV4-1 to TRBJ1-4; TRBD1 might be the D (5 bases). V shed 4 bases and J shed 7 bases, with 13 bases lying between them. The CDR3 length is 14 residues. Germline lookup yields CDR1 MGHRA and CDR2 YSYEKL. This chain's CDR3 is CASSLGTYREKLFF. Written as DNA, the CDR3 is TGCGCCAGCAGCCTCGGGACTTACCGTGAAAAACTGTTTTTT.

The rearrangement uses TRBV9 and TRBJ1-1; 10 nucleotides align to TRBD1. The CDR3 length is 17 residues. V shed 2 bases, J shed 0 bases, and the junction held 7 bases outside the gene matches. Germline lookup yields CDR1 SGDLS and CDR2 YYNGEE. This chain's CDR3 is CASSVRDRGYMNTEAFF. The DNA of the CDR3 is TGTGCCAGCAGCGTGAGGGACAGGGGTTACATGAACACTGAAGCTTTCTTT. Filled out from reference TRBV9 and TRBJ1-1, the complete variable domain reads DSGVTQTPKHLITATGQRVTLRCSPRSGDLSVYWYQQSLDQGLQFLIQYYNGEERAKGNILERFSAQQFPDLHSELNLSSLELGDSALYFCASSVRDRGYMNTEAFFGQGTRLTVV.

J is TRBJ2-1 and V is TRBV19; 10 bases map to TRBD2. Trimming removed 5 bases from V and 3 bases from J; junction bases left unmatched: 1. Germline CDR1 reads LNHDA; CDR2 reads SQIVND (reference sequence). The CDR3 spans 14 residues. The CDR3 protein is CASSASGGYNEQFF. In DNA, the CDR3 is TGTGCCAGTAGTGCTAGCGGGGGCTACAATGAGCAGTTCTTC.